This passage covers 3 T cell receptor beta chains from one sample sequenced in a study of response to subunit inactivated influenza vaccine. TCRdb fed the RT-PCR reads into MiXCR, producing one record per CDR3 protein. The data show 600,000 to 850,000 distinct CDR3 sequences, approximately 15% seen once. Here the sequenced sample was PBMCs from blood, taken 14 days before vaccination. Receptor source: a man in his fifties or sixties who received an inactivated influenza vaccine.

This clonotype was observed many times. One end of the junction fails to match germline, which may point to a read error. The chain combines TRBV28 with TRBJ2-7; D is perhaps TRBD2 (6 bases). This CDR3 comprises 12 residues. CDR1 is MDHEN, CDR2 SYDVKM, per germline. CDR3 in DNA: TGTGCCAGCAGTTTCGGGAGTGGGGTTGTGGACTTC. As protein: CASSFGSGVVDF.

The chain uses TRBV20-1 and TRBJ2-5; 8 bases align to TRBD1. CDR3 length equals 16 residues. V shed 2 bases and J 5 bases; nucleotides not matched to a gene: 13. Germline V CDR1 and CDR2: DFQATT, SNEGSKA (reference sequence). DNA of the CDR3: TGCAGTGCTAGATTACCCGACAGGGGAGTTTTCGAGACCCAGTACTTC. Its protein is CSARLPDRGVFETQYF.

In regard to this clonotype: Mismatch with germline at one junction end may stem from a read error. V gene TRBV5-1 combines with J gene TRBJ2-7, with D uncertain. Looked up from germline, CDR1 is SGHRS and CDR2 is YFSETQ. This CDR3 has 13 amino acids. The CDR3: CDSSLDSSYEQYF. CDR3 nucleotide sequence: TGCGACAGCAGCTTGGATTCGTCTTACGAGCAGTACTTC. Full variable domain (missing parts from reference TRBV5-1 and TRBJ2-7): KAGVTQTPRYLIKTRGQQVTLSCSPISGHRSVSWYQQTPGQGLQFLFEYFSETQRNKGNFPGRFSGRQFSNSRSEMNVSTLELGDSALYLCDSSLDSSYEQYFGPGTRLTVT.